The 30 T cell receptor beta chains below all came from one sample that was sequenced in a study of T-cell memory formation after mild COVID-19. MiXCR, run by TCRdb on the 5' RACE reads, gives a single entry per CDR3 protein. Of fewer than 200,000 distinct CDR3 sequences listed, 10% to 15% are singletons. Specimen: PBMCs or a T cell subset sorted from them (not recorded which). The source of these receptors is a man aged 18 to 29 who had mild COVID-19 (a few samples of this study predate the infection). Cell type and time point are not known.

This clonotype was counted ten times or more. Written as DNA, the CDR3 is TGTGCCAGCAGTGCAGCAACACCGAGGGGGGAGCAGTACTTC. This translates into CASSAATPRGEQYF. The rearrangement uses TRBV7-6 and TRBJ2-7, with a possible D match to TRBD1 (6 bases). Germline CDR1 is SGHVS and CDR2 is FNYEAQ. The CDR3 is made up of 14 amino acids. The germline V and J ends were trimmed by 6 bases and 7 bases, with 19 bases remaining between them. Full variable domain (remainder filled in from reference TRBV7-6 and TRBJ2-7): GAGVSQSPRYKVTKRGQDVALRCDPISGHVSLYWYRQALGQGPEFLTYFNYEAQQDKSGLPNDRFSAERPEGSISTLTIQRTEQRDSAMYRCASSAATPRGEQYFGPGTRLTVT.

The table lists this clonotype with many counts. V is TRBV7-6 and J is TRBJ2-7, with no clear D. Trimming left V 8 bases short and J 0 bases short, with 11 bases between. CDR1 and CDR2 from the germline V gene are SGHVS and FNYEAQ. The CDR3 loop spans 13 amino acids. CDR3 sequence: CASGTLSSYEQYF. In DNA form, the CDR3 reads TGTGCCAGCGGAACTCTAAGCTCCTACGAGCAGTACTTC.

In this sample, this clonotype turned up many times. The CDR3 DNA sequence: TGTGCCAGCAGCTTAGTAGCGGGGAGGACAGATACGCAGTATTTT. It translates to CASSLVAGRTDTQYF. This sequence joins TRBV7-2 and TRBJ2-3, with TRBD2 identical over 8 bases. This CDR3 spans 15 amino acids. Per the germline V gene, CDR1 is SGHTA and CDR2 is FQGNSA. V trimming: 1 base; J trimming: 3 bases; junction bases outside the gene matches: 3. Using reference TRBV7-2 and TRBJ2-3 for the parts outside the CDR3, the full variable domain is GAGVSQSPSNKVTEKGKDVELRCDPISGHTALYWYRQSLGQGLEFLIYFQGNSAPDKSGLPSDRFSAERTGGSVSTLTIQRTQQEDSAVYLCASSLVAGRTDTQYFGPGTRLTVL.

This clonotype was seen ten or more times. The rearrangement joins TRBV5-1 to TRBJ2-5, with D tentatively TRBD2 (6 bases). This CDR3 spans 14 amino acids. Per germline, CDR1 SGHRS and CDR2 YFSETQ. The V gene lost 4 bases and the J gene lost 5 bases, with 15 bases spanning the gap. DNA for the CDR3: TGCGCCAGCAGCCCCGGTGGCGGGATCGAGACCCAGTACTTC. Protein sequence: CASSPGGGIETQYF.

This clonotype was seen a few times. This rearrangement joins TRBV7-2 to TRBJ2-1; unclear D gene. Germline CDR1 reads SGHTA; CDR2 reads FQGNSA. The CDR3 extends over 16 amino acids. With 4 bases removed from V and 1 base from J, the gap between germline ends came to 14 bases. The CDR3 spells CASSSSPGGSYNEQFF. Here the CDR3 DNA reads TGTGCCAGCAGCTCCTCACCCGGCGGATCCTACAATGAGCAGTTCTTC.

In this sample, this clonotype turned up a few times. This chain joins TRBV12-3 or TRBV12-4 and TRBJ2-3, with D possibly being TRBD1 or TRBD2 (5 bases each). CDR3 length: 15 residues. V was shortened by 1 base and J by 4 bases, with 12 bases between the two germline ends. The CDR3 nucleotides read TGTGCCAGCAGTTTAGGGGGGTCCATGGCAGATACGCAGTATTTT. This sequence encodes CASSLGGSMADTQYF.

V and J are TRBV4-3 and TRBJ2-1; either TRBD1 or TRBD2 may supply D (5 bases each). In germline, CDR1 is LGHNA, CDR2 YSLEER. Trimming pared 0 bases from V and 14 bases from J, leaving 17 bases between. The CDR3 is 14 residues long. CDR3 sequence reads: CASSQDFSGRGEFF. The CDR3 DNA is TGCGCCAGCAGCCAAGATTTTTCAGGTCGAGGGGAGTTCTTC.

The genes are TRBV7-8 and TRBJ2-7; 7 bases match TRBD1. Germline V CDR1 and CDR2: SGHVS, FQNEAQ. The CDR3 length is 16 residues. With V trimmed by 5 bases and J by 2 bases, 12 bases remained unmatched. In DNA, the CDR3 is TGTGCCAGCAGCCCCAAGACCGAGACAGGGACCTACGAGCAGTACGTC. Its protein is CASSPKTETGTYEQYV.

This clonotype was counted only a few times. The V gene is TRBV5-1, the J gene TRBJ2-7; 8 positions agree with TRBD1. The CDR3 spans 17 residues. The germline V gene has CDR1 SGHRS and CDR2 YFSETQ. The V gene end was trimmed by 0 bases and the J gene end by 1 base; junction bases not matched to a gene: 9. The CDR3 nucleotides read TGCGCCAGCAGCTTGGTTTCCGGCAGGGGGCCATCCTACGAGCAGTACTTC. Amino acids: CASSLVSGRGPSYEQYF.

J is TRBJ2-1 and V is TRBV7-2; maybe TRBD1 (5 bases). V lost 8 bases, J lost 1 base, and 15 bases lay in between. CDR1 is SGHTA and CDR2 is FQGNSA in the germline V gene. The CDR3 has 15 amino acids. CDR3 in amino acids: CASHLKTVSYNEQFF. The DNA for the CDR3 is TGTGCCAGCCACCTTAAGACAGTTTCCTACAATGAGCAGTTCTTC.

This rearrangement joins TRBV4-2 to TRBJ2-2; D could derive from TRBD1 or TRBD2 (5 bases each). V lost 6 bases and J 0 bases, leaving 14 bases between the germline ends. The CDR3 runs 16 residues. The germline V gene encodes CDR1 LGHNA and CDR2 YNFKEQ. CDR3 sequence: CASRSTGQSNTGELFF. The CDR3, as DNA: TGTGCCAGCAGGAGTACGGGGCAGTCGAACACCGGGGAGCTGTTTTTT.

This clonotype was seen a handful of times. CDR3 amino acids: CASRGWGETQYF. Here the CDR3 DNA reads TGTGCCAGCAGGGGTTGGGGAGAGACCCAGTACTTC. The chain carries TRBV12-3 or TRBV12-4 and TRBJ2-5; no clear D. This CDR3 spans 12 amino acids. V was clipped by 6 bases and J by 4 bases, with 9 bases between them.

The CDR3, as DNA: TGTGCCACCGCGAGGACAGAGCAGTTCTTC. Its translation: CATARTEQFF. The chain employs TRBV2 and TRBJ2-1, with D tentatively TRBD1 (5 bases). In germline, CDR1 is SNHLY, CDR2 FYNNEI. The CDR3 contains 10 residues. With 10 bases removed from V and 10 bases from J, the gap between germline ends came to 11 bases.

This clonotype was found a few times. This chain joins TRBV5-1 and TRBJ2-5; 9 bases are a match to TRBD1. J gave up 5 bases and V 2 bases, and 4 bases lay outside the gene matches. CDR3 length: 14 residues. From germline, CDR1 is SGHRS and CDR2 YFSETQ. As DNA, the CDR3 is TGCGCCAGCAGCTTTGGACAGGGGAGTGAGACCCAGTACTTC. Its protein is CASSFGQGSETQYF.

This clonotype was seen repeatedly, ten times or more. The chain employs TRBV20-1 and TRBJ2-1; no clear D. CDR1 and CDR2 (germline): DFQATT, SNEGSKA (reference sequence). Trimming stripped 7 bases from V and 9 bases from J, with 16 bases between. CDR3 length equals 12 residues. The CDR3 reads CSGRAGDGEQFF. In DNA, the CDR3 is TGCAGTGGTCGGGCTGGCGACGGTGAGCAGTTCTTC.

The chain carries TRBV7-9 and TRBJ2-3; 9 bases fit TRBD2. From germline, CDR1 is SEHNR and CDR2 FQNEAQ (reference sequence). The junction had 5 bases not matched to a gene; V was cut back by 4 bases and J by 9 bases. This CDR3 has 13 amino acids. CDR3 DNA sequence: TGTGCCAGCAGCTCCACTAGCGGGCAGACGCAGTATTTT. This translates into CASSSTSGQTQYF.

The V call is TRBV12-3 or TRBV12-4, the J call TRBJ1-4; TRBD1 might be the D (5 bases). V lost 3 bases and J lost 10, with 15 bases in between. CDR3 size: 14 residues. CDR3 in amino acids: CASSLDRGYGKLFF. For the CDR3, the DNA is TGTGCCAGCAGTTTGGATAGGGGTTATGGAAAACTGTTTTTT.

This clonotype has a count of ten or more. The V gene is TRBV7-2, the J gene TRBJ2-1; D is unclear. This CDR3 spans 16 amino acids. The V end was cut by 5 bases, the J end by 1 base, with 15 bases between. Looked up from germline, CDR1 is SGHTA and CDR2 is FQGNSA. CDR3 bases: TGTGCCAGCAGCCAAGAGTGGGGTAGGTCCTACAATGAGCAGTTCTTC. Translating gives CASSQEWGRSYNEQFF.

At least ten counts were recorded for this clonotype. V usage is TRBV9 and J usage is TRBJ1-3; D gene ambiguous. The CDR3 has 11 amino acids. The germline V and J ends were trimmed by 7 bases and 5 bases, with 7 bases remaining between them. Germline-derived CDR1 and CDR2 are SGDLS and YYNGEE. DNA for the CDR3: TGTGCCAGCGGGTTGCGAAACACCATATATTTT. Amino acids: CASGLRNTIYF.

The CDR3 DNA is TGTGCCAGCAGCCTGGGACAGTACTATGGCTACACCTTC. It codes for CASSLGQYYGYTF. The gene calls are TRBV5-6 and TRBJ1-2; 7 bases agree with TRBD1. The CDR3 contains 13 residues. In germline, CDR1 is SGHDT, CDR2 YYEEEE. Trimming at V came to 4 bases and at J to 3 bases, leaving 3 bases not matched to a gene.

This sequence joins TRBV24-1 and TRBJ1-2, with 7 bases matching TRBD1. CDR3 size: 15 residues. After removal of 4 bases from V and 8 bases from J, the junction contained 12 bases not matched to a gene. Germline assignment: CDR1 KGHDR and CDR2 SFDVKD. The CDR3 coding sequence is TGTGCCACCAGTGAGACAGGGCTCACTCTCGGCGGCTACACCTTC. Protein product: CATSETGLTLGGYTF.

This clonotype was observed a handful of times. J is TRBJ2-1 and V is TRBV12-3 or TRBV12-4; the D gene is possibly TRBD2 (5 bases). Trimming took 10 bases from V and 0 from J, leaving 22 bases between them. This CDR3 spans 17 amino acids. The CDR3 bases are TGTGCCACCGCCCGGAAGGAGACGGGGTTCTCCTACAATGAGCAGTTCTTC. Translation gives CATARKETGFSYNEQFF.

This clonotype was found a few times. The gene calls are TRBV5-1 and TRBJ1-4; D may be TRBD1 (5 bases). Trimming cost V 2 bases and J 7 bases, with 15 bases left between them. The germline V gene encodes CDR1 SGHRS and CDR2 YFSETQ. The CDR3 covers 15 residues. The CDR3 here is CASSFASTGGEKLFF. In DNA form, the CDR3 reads TGCGCCAGCAGCTTCGCGTCAACAGGAGGTGAAAAACTGTTTTTT.

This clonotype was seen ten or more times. CDR3 bases: TGCAGTGCTGGCGGGGGAAGCACAGATACGCAGTATTTT. It yields the protein CSAGGGSTDTQYF. The gene calls are TRBV20-1 and TRBJ2-3; TRBD2 agrees at 7 bases. This CDR3 has 13 residues. The trim removed 5 bases at V and 0 bases at J, leaving 2 bases unmatched. The germline V gene encodes CDR1 DFQATT and CDR2 SNEGSKA (reference sequence).

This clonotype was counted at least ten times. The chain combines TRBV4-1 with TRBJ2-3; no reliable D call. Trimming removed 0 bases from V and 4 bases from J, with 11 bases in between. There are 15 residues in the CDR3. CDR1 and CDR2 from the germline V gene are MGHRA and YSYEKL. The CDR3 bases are TGCGCCAGCAGCCAAGAGCTCACGGGCCCAGATACGCAGTATTTT. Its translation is CASSQELTGPDTQYF.

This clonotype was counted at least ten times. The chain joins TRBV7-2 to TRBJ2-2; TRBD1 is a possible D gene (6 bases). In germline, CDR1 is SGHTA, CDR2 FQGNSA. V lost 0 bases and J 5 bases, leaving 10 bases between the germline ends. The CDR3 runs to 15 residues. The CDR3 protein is CASSLARTATGELFF. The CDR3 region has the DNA TGTGCCAGCAGCTTAGCGAGGACAGCGACCGGGGAGCTGTTTTTT. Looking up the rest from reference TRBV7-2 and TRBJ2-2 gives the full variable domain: GAGVSQSPSNKVTEKGKDVELRCDPISGHTALYWYRQSLGQGLEFLIYFQGNSAPDKSGLPSDRFSAERTGGSVSTLTIQRTQQEDSAVYLCASSLARTATGELFFGEGSRLTVL.

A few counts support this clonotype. Here the CDR3 reads CASSFDRQDITLHF. CDR3 sequence (DNA): TGTGCCAGCAGCTTTGACAGGCAGGATATAACCCTCCACTTT. The chain couples TRBV7-2 to TRBJ1-6, with D perhaps TRBD1 (6 bases). Trimming shortened V by 3 bases and J by 14 bases, and 17 bases separated the two germline ends. The CDR3 loop spans 14 amino acids. CDR1 SGHTA and CDR2 FQGNSA come from the germline V gene.

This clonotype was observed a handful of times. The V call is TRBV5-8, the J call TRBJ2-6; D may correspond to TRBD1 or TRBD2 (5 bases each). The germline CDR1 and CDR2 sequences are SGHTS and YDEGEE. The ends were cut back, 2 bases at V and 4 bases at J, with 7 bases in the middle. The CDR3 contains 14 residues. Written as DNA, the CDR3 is TGTGCCAGCAGCTTTTGGGGGGGGGCCAACGTCCTGACTTTC. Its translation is CASSFWGGANVLTF.

CDR3 in amino acids: CASSFQGGSFSGNTIYF. In DNA form, the CDR3 reads TGTGCCAGCAGTTTTCAGGGGGGGAGTTTCTCTGGAAACACCATATATTTT. This chain connects TRBV12-3 or TRBV12-4 to TRBJ1-3, with 7 bases lining up with TRBD1. The ends lost 3 bases at V and 0 bases at J; junction bases unmatched: 8. The length of the CDR3 is 17 residues.

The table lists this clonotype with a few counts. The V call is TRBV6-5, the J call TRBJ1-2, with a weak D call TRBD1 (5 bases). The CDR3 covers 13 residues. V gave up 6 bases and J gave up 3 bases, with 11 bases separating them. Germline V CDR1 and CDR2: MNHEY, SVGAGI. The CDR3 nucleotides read TGTGCCAGCAGGGGCCAGGGAGACTATGGCTACACCTTC. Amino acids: CASRGQGDYGYTF.